Below, 27 T cell receptor beta chains from the same sample are listed, as sequenced in a study of metastatic and nonmetastatic thyroid tumors. Until they underwent thyroid surgery, no patient had received any treatment. Through MiXCR, TCRdb re-clonotyped the PCR reads. This table holds 7,000 to 8,500 clones, approximately 31% found once. Sequencing input: tumor tissue. The receptors derive from a female donor with papillary thyroid cancer or a benign thyroid nodule (not recorded which). Some clones in this sample may be carry-over from other donors' samples.

The chain links TRBV6-1 to TRBJ2-1; D remains ambiguous. The CDR3 loop spans 11 amino acids. The germline CDR1 and CDR2 sequences are MNHNS and SASEGT. The V end lost 7 bases, the J end lost 10 bases, and 11 bases lay between the germline ends. The DNA of the CDR3 is TGTGCCAGCACCAGCCCCAGGGAGCAGTTCTTC. It translates to CASTSPREQFF.

This clone was found a few times. The gene calls are TRBV6-1 and TRBJ2-1; 10 bases are a match to TRBD2. Per the germline V gene, CDR1 is MNHNS and CDR2 is SASEGT. This CDR3 is 14 amino acids long. V trimming: 6 bases; J trimming: 8 bases; junction bases outside the gene matches: 7. This CDR3 reads CASREGLASDEQFF. CDR3 coding DNA: TGTGCCAGCAGGGAGGGACTAGCGAGCGATGAGCAGTTCTTC.

This clone was detected only a few times. The genes are TRBV11-2 and TRBJ2-2; D possibly matches TRBD1 or TRBD2 (5 bases each). Germline CDR1 and CDR2: SGHAT and FQNNGV. The CDR3 covers 17 residues. V was clipped by 3 bases and J by 0 bases, with 14 bases between them. The CDR3 DNA reads TGTGCCAGCAGCTTCCCCACCGGGACCTCGAACACCGGGGAGCTGTTTTTT. As protein: CASSFPTGTSNTGELFF.

V is TRBV6-1 and J is TRBJ2-6, with TRBD1 matching 9 bases. V lost 6 bases, J lost 0 bases, and 6 bases stayed unmatched. Germline-derived CDR1 and CDR2 are MNHNS and SASEGT. CDR3 length equals 17 residues. In nucleotides, the CDR3 is TGTGCCAGCAGACTCGGACAGGGGAGCTCTGGGGCCAACGTCCTGACTTTC. This translates into CASRLGQGSSGANVLTF.

The chain has TRBV11-2 and TRBJ2-7; 9 positions agree with TRBD1. Germline-derived CDR1 and CDR2 are SGHAT and FQNNGV. The CDR3 sequence is 16 residues long. V lost 2 bases to trimming and J lost 3 bases; unmatched junction nucleotides: 8. CDR3 bases: TGTGCCAGCAGCTTATACGACTCGACAGGGGGCTACGAGCAGTACTTC. Amino acid sequence: CASSLYDSTGGYEQYF. Combining the CDR3 with reference TRBV11-2 and TRBJ2-7 gives the whole variable domain EAGVAQSPRYKIIEKRQSVAFWCNPISGHATLYWYQQILGQGPKLLIQFQNNGVVDDSQLPKDRFSAERLKGVDSTLKIQPAKLEDSAVYLCASSLYDSTGGYEQYFGPGTRLTVT.

This clone was recorded a few times. The CDR3 protein is CASSLQTTNYGYTF. The CDR3 nucleotides read TGTGCCAGCAGTTTGCAGACAACGAACTATGGCTACACCTTC. V is TRBV27 and J is TRBJ1-2, with D uncertain. The V and J ends lost 3 bases and 2 bases respectively, with 10 bases between them. The length of the CDR3 is 14 residues. The germline CDR1 and CDR2 sequences are MNHEY and SMNVEV (reference sequence).

This sequence joins TRBV11-2 and TRBJ2-6; D unresolved. The CDR3 extends over 16 amino acids. The germline CDR1 and CDR2 sequences are SGHAT and FQNNGV. Trimming stripped 2 bases from V and 3 bases from J, with 11 bases between. DNA of the CDR3: TGTGCCAGCAGCTTATTTGGATCAGGTGGGGCCAACGTCCTGACTTTC. This sequence encodes CASSLFGSGGANVLTF. The variable domain in full, completed from reference TRBV11-2 and TRBJ2-6, reads EAGVAQSPRYKIIEKRQSVAFWCNPISGHATLYWYQQILGQGPKLLIQFQNNGVVDDSQLPKDRFSAERLKGVDSTLKIQPAKLEDSAVYLCASSLFGSGGANVLTFGAGSRLTVL.

The J gene is TRBJ2-7, the V gene TRBV11-2; 7 bases map to TRBD1. The CDR3 contains 13 residues. Germline V CDR1 and CDR2: SGHAT, FQNNGV. Unmatched junction bases numbered 6, after V lost 5 bases and J lost 5 bases. CDR3 in DNA: TGTGCCAGCAGCACCAGACAGGGCCACGAGCAGTACTTC. Residues: CASSTRQGHEQYF.

This clone was observed a few times. The chain is built from TRBV20-1 and TRBJ2-4; 7 bases fit TRBD1. The CDR3 is 15 amino acids. Unmatched junction bases numbered 10, after V lost 0 bases and J lost 8 bases. The germline V gene encodes CDR1 DFQATT and CDR2 SNEGSKA (reference sequence). The CDR3 region is CSARDRNRGNYIQYF. The CDR3 bases are TGCAGTGCTAGAGACCGGAACAGGGGCAACTACATTCAGTACTTC.

This sequence joins TRBV24-1 and TRBJ2-1; 7 bases are shared with TRBD1. The length of the CDR3 is 16 residues. Germline V CDR1 and CDR2: KGHDR, SFDVKD. After removal of 1 base from V and 4 bases from J, the junction contained 6 bases not matched to a gene. The CDR3 here is CATSDFRQGSYNEQFF. CDR3 DNA sequence: TGTGCCACCAGTGATTTCCGACAGGGCTCATACAATGAGCAGTTCTTC.

This clone was observed a few times. The chain links TRBV20-1 to TRBJ2-1; TRBD2 agrees at 13 bases. Germline loops: CDR1 DFQATT, CDR2 SNEGSKA (reference sequence). V lost 5 bases and J lost 2; bases outside the gene matches: 3. CDR3 length: 15 residues. CDR3 nucleotides: TGCAGTGCTCCCGGGACTAGCGGGACCTACAATGAGCAGTTCTTC. Encoded protein: CSAPGTSGTYNEQFF.

Only a few counts were recorded for this clone. The V call is TRBV12-3 or TRBV12-4, the J call TRBJ2-7, with 8 positions matching TRBD1. The CDR3 runs to 16 residues. V lost 6 bases, J lost 1 base, and 11 bases stayed unmatched. CDR3 sequence reads: CASSQLGQAASYEQYF. The CDR3 DNA follows: TGTGCCAGCAGCCAACTGGGACAGGCAGCTTCCTACGAGCAGTACTTC.

The CDR3 loop reads CASSYSRGMNTEAFF. The CDR3 region has the DNA TGTGCCAGCAGTTACTCCCGGGGGATGAACACTGAAGCTTTCTTT. This chain joins TRBV6-2 or TRBV6-3 and TRBJ1-1, with D perhaps TRBD1 (5 bases). The germline gives CDR1 MNHEY, CDR2 SVGEGT. V shed 0 bases and J shed 0 bases, with 8 bases lying between them. The CDR3 length is 15 residues.

The V gene is TRBV19, the J gene TRBJ2-7; the match to TRBD2 covers 9 bases. With 5 bases clipped from V and 4 bases from J, the junction kept 6 bases outside the gene matches. CDR3 length: 14 residues. CDR1 is LNHDA and CDR2 is SQIVND in the germline V gene (reference sequence). CDR3 sequence: CASSEAGGIYEQYF. The DNA for the CDR3 is TGTGCCAGTAGTGAAGCGGGAGGTATATACGAGCAGTACTTC.

Within the sample, this clone is medium-sized. The rearrangement links TRBV20-1 to TRBJ2-7; 7 positions match TRBD2. Germline trimming cut 1 base from V and 4 bases from J; bases unmatched to any gene: 13. Per germline, CDR1 DFQATT and CDR2 SNEGSKA (reference sequence). The CDR3 spans 16 residues. CDR3 region: CSARGGGGGSGYEQYF. CDR3 bases: TGCAGTGCTAGAGGGGGGGGTGGCGGGAGTGGGTACGAGCAGTACTTC.

The V gene is TRBV28, the J gene TRBJ1-1; D unresolved. V lost 2 bases and J lost 0, with 13 bases in between. The CDR3 runs to 16 residues. Germline lookup yields CDR1 MDHEN and CDR2 SYDVKM. The CDR3 loop is CASSLNMAVMNTEAFF. CDR3 DNA sequence: TGTGCCAGCAGTTTAAATATGGCGGTCATGAACACTGAAGCTTTCTTT.

This clone was picked up many times. The V call is TRBV4-1, the J call TRBJ1-4, with TRBD1 identical over 7 bases. This CDR3 contains 16 residues. The germline CDR1 and CDR2 sequences are MGHRA and YSYEKL. V shed 7 bases and J 2 bases; nucleotides not matched to a gene: 10. The CDR3 DNA follows: TGCGCCAGCAACGCAGGGGGGGGGACGACTAATGAAAAACTGTTTTTT. It yields the protein CASNAGGGTTNEKLFF.

V is TRBV6-1 and J is TRBJ1-2; D may be TRBD1 (5 bases). Germline V gene lookup returns CDR1 MNHNS and CDR2 SASEGT. V lost 6 bases to trimming and J lost 4 bases, with 9 bases between them. The CDR3 runs to 12 residues. This chain's CDR3 is CASRQGVYGYTF. In DNA form, the CDR3 reads TGTGCCAGCAGGCAGGGAGTCTATGGCTACACCTTC.

This clone has more than one count but fewer than ten. V gene TRBV6-7 combines with J gene TRBJ1-6, with D possibly being TRBD1 (6 bases). TRBV6-7 is noted as an ORF with a role that remains uncertain. The CDR3 runs to 18 residues. V dropped 0 bases and J dropped 6 bases, with 18 bases sitting between them. The CDR3 sequence is CASSYSGPGTGSNSPLHF. The CDR3 coding sequence is TGTGCCAGCAGTTACTCGGGACCGGGAACAGGGAGTAATTCACCCCTCCACTTT.

The chain has TRBV27 and TRBJ2-3, with D perhaps TRBD1 or TRBD2 (6 bases each). V was shortened by 5 bases and J by 0 bases, with 15 bases between the two germline ends. CDR3 size: 16 residues. CDR1 and CDR2 from the germline V gene are MNHEY and SMNVEV (reference sequence). This CDR3 is CASSAISGASTDTQYF. The CDR3 DNA reads TGTGCCAGCAGTGCTATCTCGGGGGCTAGCACAGATACGCAGTATTTT.

This sequence joins TRBV27 and TRBJ2-5, with TRBD2 identical over 13 bases. The better agreement between TRBJ2-1 and the DNA end casts doubt on the J call. The length of the CDR3 is 17 residues. Germline CDR1 reads MNHEY; CDR2 reads SMNVEV (reference sequence). The CDR3 here is CASSLSRLAGGRDEQFF. Written as DNA, the CDR3 is TGTGCCAGCAGTTTATCGAGACTAGCGGGAGGTCGGGATGAGCAGTTCTTC.

A few counts support this clone. The chain links TRBV20-1 to TRBJ2-5, with 11 bases fitting TRBD2. The V gene end was trimmed by 4 bases and the J gene end by 0 bases; junction bases not matched to a gene: 10. This CDR3 is 17 amino acids long. CDR1 is DFQATT and CDR2 is SNEGSKA in the germline V gene (reference sequence). The DNA of the CDR3 is TGCAGTGCTATAGACTCCGGGACTAGCGGCCACCAAGAGACCCAGTACTTC. It specifies CSAIDSGTSGHQETQYF.

A remark on this clone: A much larger clone differs from this one at a single base, so this may be a read error. The chain carries TRBV20-1 and TRBJ2-1; 7 positions agree with TRBD2. The CDR3 runs to 14 residues. Germline V gene sequence: CDR1 DFQATT, CDR2 SNEGSKA (reference sequence). CDR3 in DNA: TGCAATGCAGACAAAGACCCGACGAGGACTAGTCTGTTCTTC. Protein sequence: CNADKDPTRTSLFF.

The chain joins TRBV7-2 to TRBJ2-2; 12 nucleotides align to TRBD2. The germline CDR1 and CDR2 sequences are SGHTA and FQGNSA. After removal of 5 bases from V and 1 base from J, the junction contained 2 bases not matched to a gene. The CDR3 has 16 residues. The CDR3 loop reads CASSPSGGVNTGELFF. In nucleotides, the CDR3 is TGTGCCAGCAGCCCTAGCGGGGGGGTGAACACCGGGGAGCTGTTTTTT.

This chain connects TRBV5-2 to TRBJ2-1; the table's D call, TRBD2, was not checked against the DNA. TRBV5-2 is tagged as a pseudogene. CDR3 length: 17 amino acids. The CDR3 is CASNQTSGGAWGNEQFF. In DNA, the CDR3 is TGCGCCAGCAACCAGACTAGCGGGGGGGCGTGGGGCAATGAGCAGTTCTTC.

This clone has just a few counts. The chain joins TRBV28 to TRBJ2-3; D is unresolved. V was cut by 2 bases and J by 4 bases, with 10 bases left in between. The CDR3 is made up of 14 amino acids. CDR1 and CDR2 from the germline V gene are MDHEN and SYDVKM. CDR3 in DNA: TGTGCCAGCAGTTTAGAAAGGGTAGCAGATACGCAGTATTTT. Translating gives CASSLERVADTQYF.

V and J are TRBV2 and TRBJ2-3; 7 bases map to TRBD1. After removal of 9 bases from V and 6 bases from J, the junction contained 9 bases not matched to a gene. Germline CDR1 SNHLY, CDR2 FYNNEI. The CDR3 length is 13 residues. DNA of the CDR3: TGTGCCAGAGGGGACAGCGGTACGGATACGCAGTATTTT. Translating it yields CARGDSGTDTQYF. The whole variable domain, remainder taken from reference TRBV2 and TRBJ2-3, is EPEVTQTPSHQVTQMGQEVILRCVPISNHLYFYWYRQILGQKVEFLVSFYNNEISEKSEIFDDQFSVERPDGSNFTLKIRSTKLEDSAMYFCARGDSGTDTQYFGPGTRLTVL.